These T cell receptor beta chains were read from a single sample in a study of blood T cell repertoires in COVID-19. Generated by immunoSEQ multiplex PCR, the TCRdb table keeps only in-frame clones and is missing some. The sample includes about 180,000 clones, 70% to 85% of them seen just once. Sequenced material: peripheral blood. The source of these receptors is an elderly woman with acute or convalescent COVID-19. Both conserved end residues are part of each CDR3. The D gene is left open where the match is weak. For some rows the clone size is stated as once, few or many, or as a class when expanded; others skip it.

TRBD1	TRBJ1-3	TRBV18	once	TGTGCCAGCTCACCGGGGCTTCAGGGGACAGGTGGAAACACCATATATTTT	CASSPGLQGTGGNTIYF
.	TRBJ1-6	TRBV5-1	few	TGCGCCAGCAGCTTGCAGGGGTCTTCCTATAATTCACCCCTCCACTTT	CASSLQGSSYNSPLHF
.	TRBJ1-2	TRBV28	once	TGTGCCAGCAGTTTATTGAGGGTGGATGGCTACACCTTC	CASSLLRVDGYTF
.	TRBJ2-1	TRBV11-2	.	TGTGCCAGCAGCTTAGGAGGTGCGGACAGAAGAAATGAGCAGTTCTTC	CASSLGGADRRNEQFF
.	TRBJ1-1	TRBV19	.	TGTGCCAGTAGTAGTACAGGGAACACTGAAGCTTTCTTT	CASSSTGNTEAFF
.	TRBJ2-3	TRBV7-9	.	TGTGCCAGCAGGAATACGGGAGACACGCAGTATTTT	CASRNTGDTQYF
TRBD2	TRBJ2-3	TRBV18	.	TGTGCCAGCTCACCACGGACTAGCGGGAGGCCCACAGATACGCAGTATTTT	CASSPRTSGRPTDTQYF
TRBD2	TRBJ2-1	TRBV7-2	.	TGTGCCAGCAGCTTTTTAGCGGGGGGGCCGAATGAGCAGTTCTTC	CASSFLAGGPNEQFF
TRBD1	TRBJ1-5	TRBV10-3	.	TGTGCCATCAGTGGTGCAGGGGGCGCAGGCCAGCCCCAGCATTTT	CAISGAGGAGQPQHF
TRBD2	TRBJ2-4	TRBV15	.	TGTGCCACCAGCAGAGAGAGGGCGGTAGTAGCGGGATCAACAGGCATTCAGTACTTC	CATSRERAVVAGSTGIQYF
TRBD1	TRBJ1-3	TRBV7-6	.	TGTGCCAGCAGTTTCGACAGGGGTCACGGAAACACCATATATTTT	CASSFDRGHGNTIYF
TRBD2	TRBJ2-1	TRBV30	.	TGTGCCTGGACTGTAGCGGGAGGCTCCTACAATGAGCAGTTCTTC	CAWTVAGGSYNEQFF
.	TRBJ2-4	TRBV21-1	.	TGTGCCAGCAGCAAAGTAAGGACAGACCTAGCCAAAAACATTCAGTACTTC	CASSKVRTDLAKNIQYF
TRBD2	TRBJ2-1	TRBV5-6	.	TGTGCCAGCAGCTTTAGCGGGAGGGCCTGGAATGAGCAGTTCTTC	CASSFSGRAWNEQFF
.	TRBJ1-5	TRBV6-5	.	TGTGCCAGCAGTTACGACAATATCCAGCCCCAGCATTTT	CASSYDNIQPQHF